This T cell receptor beta chain was documented in a study of blood T cell repertoires in COVID-19. Study as a whole: Samples of COVID-19 (acute and convalescent) were obtained from the United States, Italy and Spain.

Under the authors' procedure: Researchers report that nucleated cell counts were estimated from reference gene primer amplification. Assay: immunoSEQ multiplex PCR; the TCRdb copy retains only in-frame clones and omits some. V, J and clone size reflect that table, while D and trimming were determined from the DNA. The sample yields fewer than 500,000 clones, around 90% seen once. V trimming: 1 base; J trimming: 0 bases; junction bases outside the gene matches: 5. Germline CDR1 reads MGHRA; CDR2 reads YSYEKL. CDR3 length equals 17 residues. The study recruited people aged roughly 18 to 89 years across about two dozen US areas. Participant reports of clinical history set cohort assignment.

V gene TRBV4-1 combines with J gene TRBJ2-7; TRBD2 agrees at 11 bases. The TCR sequence derives from a woman younger than 30 with acute COVID-19. Specimen: PBMCs or T cells enriched from blood (not recorded which). Here the CDR3 DNA reads TGCGCCAGCAGCCAAGGAGGGACTAGCGGTTACTCCTACGAGCAGTACTTC. Translated: CASSQGGTSGYSYEQYF.